The sequence of this T cell receptor (beta chain) was determined in a study of beta chain features in type 1 diabetes. Points from the study as a whole: Among all four CD4+ subsets, Type 1 diabetes patients had TCRB CDR3s that were moderately but significantly shorter.

Of the isolated RNA, all was reverse transcribed, and so the sequenced material was expressed TCRB transcripts. TCRdb keeps only in-frame clones here, not all; method: immunoSEQ multiplex PCR. Among around 180,000 clones listed, approximately 7.9% were seen once. The CDR3 runs 15 residues. The V and J ends lost 4 bases and 5 bases, in that order; junction bases with no gene match: 7. In germline, CDR1 is MDHEN, CDR2 SYDVKM. As for this clone: Its antigen is still unknown.

The genes are TRBV28 and TRBJ1-1; 10 positions agree with TRBD1. The specimen sequenced was central memory CD4+ T cells from blood. The TCR originated in a man between 18 and 35 years old with type 1 diabetes. CDR3 nucleotides: TGTGCCAGCAGTTCCGGGGACAGGGGAGATACTGAAGCTTTCTTT. Translated: CASSSGDRGDTEAFF.